Below, 14 T cell receptor beta chains from the same sample are listed, as sequenced in a study of blood T cell repertoires in COVID-19. Assay: immunoSEQ multiplex PCR; the TCRdb copy retains only in-frame clones and omits some. The sample lists under 450,000 clones, roughly 86% occurring once. Sequenced sample: PBMCs or T cells enriched from blood (not recorded which). These TCRs come from a man aged 25 to 40 who had recovered from COVID-19.

V usage is TRBV18 and J usage is TRBJ1-2; no firm D call. The V end was cut by 0 bases, the J end by 4 bases, with 12 bases between. The CDR3 runs 15 residues. Germline lookup yields CDR1 KGHSH and CDR2 LQKENI. The DNA for the CDR3 is TGTGCCAGCTCACCACCGAATGCCCTTAGCTATGGCTACACCTTC. It yields the protein CASSPPNALSYGYTF.

The CDR3 region has the DNA TGTGCCAGCGGGACAGACTATAGAGGCAATCAGCCCCAGCATTTT. It encodes CASGTDYRGNQPQHF. The chain has TRBV6-5 and TRBJ1-5, with TRBD1 matching over 7 bases. The germline V gene has CDR1 MNHEY and CDR2 SVGAGI. J gave up 2 bases and V 8 bases, and 9 bases lay outside the gene matches. The CDR3 totals 15 residues.

This clone was seen once. The rearrangement links TRBV6-5 to TRBJ1-1, with TRBD1 matching over 9 bases. J lost 3 bases, V lost 5 bases, and 7 bases had no gene match. This CDR3 spans 15 amino acids. Looked up from germline, CDR1 is MNHEY and CDR2 is SVGAGI. The CDR3 bases are TGTGCCAGCAGTCGGTACAGGGGGCGCGACACTGAAGCTTTCTTT. It encodes CASSRYRGRDTEAFF.

The chain has TRBV7-9 and TRBJ2-2; D ambiguous. Trimming removed 4 bases at V and 4 bases at J, with 16 bases between. The CDR3 contains 16 residues. Germline loops: CDR1 SEHNR, CDR2 FQNEAQ (reference sequence). CDR3 sequence (DNA): TGTGCCAGCAGCTCGCTTCCGGGTCGAGGCACCGGGGAGCTGTTTTTT. Amino acids: CASSSLPGRGTGELFF.

The rearrangement joins TRBV19 to TRBJ1-5; 10 nucleotides align to TRBD1. The V segment lost 6 bases and the J segment 3 bases; nucleotides outside the gene matches: 8. The CDR3 runs to 16 residues. Germline loops: CDR1 LNHDA, CDR2 SQIVND (reference sequence). CDR3 nucleotide sequence: TGTGCCAGTAGAAAAGACAGGGGGCTAAACAATCAGCCCCAGCATTTT. Translating gives CASRKDRGLNNQPQHF.

This clone was detected once. The V and J genes are TRBV24-1 and TRBJ2-5; D possibly corresponds to TRBD2 (7 bases). This CDR3 comprises 19 residues. The V and J ends lost 0 bases and 4 bases respectively, with 23 bases between them. Germline CDR1 KGHDR, CDR2 SFDVKD. CDR3 in DNA: TGTGCCACCAGTGATTTGCGATTTGGGGGGGCGCAGAGTCGAGAGACCCAGTACTTC. This sequence encodes CATSDLRFGGAQSRETQYF.

The chain joins TRBV4-3 to TRBJ1-3, with a tentative D call TRBD1 (5 bases). The germline CDR1 and CDR2 sequences are LGHNA and YSLEER. The CDR3 covers 15 residues. Trimming shortened V by 0 bases and J by 0 bases, and 6 bases separated the two germline ends. CDR3 nucleotide sequence: TGCGCCAGCAGCCAAGAAGGGGTCTCTGGAAACACCATATATTTT. Protein sequence: CASSQEGVSGNTIYF.

The V call is TRBV12-5, the J call TRBJ2-3; tentative D call: TRBD1 (6 bases). The V and J ends lost 2 bases and 8 bases respectively, with 11 bases between them. The CDR3 has 13 amino acids. Per germline, CDR1 LGHNT and CDR2 FRNRAP. CDR3 nucleotide sequence: TGTGCTAGTGGTTTGAAAGGGGGTGCTACGCAGTATTTT. Its protein is CASGLKGGATQYF.

The chain is built from TRBV5-1 and TRBJ2-7, with TRBD2 as a possible D gene (5 bases). CDR1 and CDR2 from the germline V gene are SGHRS and YFSETQ. The CDR3 covers 14 residues. V lost 7 bases, J lost 0 bases, and 14 bases lay in between. The CDR3 here is CASCPGGDSYEQYF. The DNA of the CDR3 is TGCGCCAGCTGTCCCGGAGGTGACTCCTACGAGCAGTACTTC.

The chain carries TRBV4-3 and TRBJ1-1, with TRBD1 as a possible D gene (6 bases). Germline-derived CDR1 and CDR2 are LGHNA and YSLEER. The length of the CDR3 is 15 residues. The V end was cut by 5 bases, the J end by 4 bases, with 17 bases between. The CDR3 coding sequence is TGCGCCAGCAGCATCTGGACAGACCCCAGCACTGAAGCTTTCTTT. Its protein product is CASSIWTDPSTEAFF.

DNA of the CDR3: TGTGCCATCAGTGTGACAGGGGATAATTCACCCCTCCACTTT. This codes for CAISVTGDNSPLHF. The chain links TRBV10-3 to TRBJ1-6; 8 nucleotides align to TRBD1. V dropped 4 bases and J dropped 5; count of bases not matched to a gene: 1. This CDR3 contains 14 residues. Germline V lookup: CDR1 ENHRY, CDR2 SYGVKD.

V usage is TRBV13 and J usage is TRBJ2-3, with unresolved D. Trimming took 3 bases from V and 6 from J, leaving 19 bases between them. CDR3 length: 16 amino acids. Germline V gene sequence: CDR1 PRHDT, CDR2 FYEKMQ (reference sequence). This CDR3 is CASSFSFESMSDTQYF. The CDR3 region has the DNA TGTGCCAGCAGCTTTTCCTTCGAGAGCATGTCGGATACGCAGTATTTT.

The chain has TRBV2 and TRBJ2-3, with TRBD1 matching 7 bases. Trimming took 7 bases from V and 1 from J; bases not matched to a gene: 11. CDR1 and CDR2 (germline): SNHLY, FYNNEI. This CDR3 spans 16 amino acids. The CDR3 spells CASTPPGQSRTDTQYF. CDR3 nucleotide sequence: TGTGCCAGCACTCCGCCGGGACAGAGTCGCACAGATACGCAGTATTTT.

The V call is TRBV11-2, the J call TRBJ2-1; 9 bases line up with TRBD2. Trimming removed 2 bases from V and 5 bases from J; junction bases left unmatched: 7. The CDR3 covers 16 residues. Germline V gene lookup returns CDR1 SGHAT and CDR2 FQNNGV. As DNA, the CDR3 is TGTGCCAGCAGCTTATTGGCGGGGGGGCGCAACAATGAGCAGTTCTTC. Residues: CASSLLAGGRNNEQFF.